This TCR beta chain came from a study of T-cell memory formation after mild COVID-19. Whole-study findings and limits: Clones that shrank (day 15 to 85) were balanced CD4/CD8, whereas later expanders leaned CD4+. Clones that contracted clustered mainly in CM and EM if CD4+ and in EMRA if CD8+.

Trimming removed 3 bases from V and 4 bases from J, with 15 bases in between. CDR3 length: 15 residues. CDR1 and CDR2 (germline): SGHTA, FQGTGA. It was 5'RACE with constant-segment primers that produced the TCR alpha and TCR beta cDNA libraries, which carried sample barcodes and UMIs. TCRdb re-called the 5' RACE reads through MiXCR, storing one row per CDR3 protein. The sample includes approximately 400,000 distinct CDR3 sequences, approximately 18% of them seen just once. Points on this clonotype: The antigen is unknown.

The sequencing sample was made of PBMCs or a T cell subset sorted from them (not recorded which). This chain uses TRBV7-3 with TRBJ1-2; a possible D gene is TRBD1 (5 bases). The clonotype originates from a man aged 18-30 years who had mild COVID-19 (a few samples of this study predate the infection). Cell type and time point are not known. CDR3 DNA sequence: TGTGCCAGCAGCTTCTCGGGGGGGGATCCCTATGGCTACACCTTC. Residues: CASSFSGGDPYGYTF. The full variable domain, completed using reference TRBV7-3 and TRBJ1-2, is GAGVSQTPSNKVTEKGKYVELRCDPISGHTALYWYRQSLGQGPEFLIYFQGTGAADDSGLPNDRFFAVRPEGSVSTLKIQRTERGDSAVYLCASSFSGGDPYGYTFGSGTRLTVV.